These 32 T cell receptor beta chains originate from one sample sequenced in a study of blood T cell repertoires in COVID-19. The table came from immunoSEQ multiplex PCR; TCRdb's copy has only in-frame clones and leaves some out. The sample lists 100,000 to 150,000 clones; about four fifths were seen once. The material sequenced was peripheral blood. The receptors originated from a woman younger than 45 who had recovered from COVID-19.

V is TRBV5-4 and J is TRBJ2-7; the match to TRBD1 covers 7 bases. This CDR3 is built from 16 residues. Trimming at V came to 6 bases and at J to 2 bases, leaving 14 bases not matched to a gene. Germline values: CDR1 SGHNT, CDR2 YYREEE (reference sequence). Here the CDR3 DNA reads TGTGCCAGCAAAAAGCCGCCGACAGGGTCCACCTACGAGCAGTACTTC. This encodes CASKKPPTGSTYEQYF.

J is TRBJ1-1 and V is TRBV5-1; D remains unclear. Germline CDR1 reads SGHRS; CDR2 reads YFSETQ. V shed 0 bases and J shed 1 base, with 10 bases lying between them. The CDR3 length is 15 residues. The CDR3, as DNA: TGCGCCAGCAGCTTGGTCCAGGTCTCGAACACTGAAGCTTTCTTT. Protein product: CASSLVQVSNTEAFF.

This chain links TRBV4-1 with TRBJ1-1, with D possibly being TRBD1 (5 bases). The germline V gene encodes CDR1 MGHRA and CDR2 YSYEKL. Trimming removed 0 bases from V and 3 bases from J, with 5 bases in between. The CDR3 is made up of 13 amino acids. CDR3 DNA sequence: TGCGCCAGCAGCCAAGAGGGGCACACTGAAGCTTTCTTT. Its protein product is CASSQEGHTEAFF.

V and J are TRBV7-9 and TRBJ1-6, with D possibly matching TRBD1 (6 bases). V shed 5 bases and J shed 7 bases, with 12 bases lying between them. The CDR3 length is 14 residues. CDR1 is SEHNR, CDR2 FQNEAQ, per germline (reference sequence). The CDR3 DNA follows: TGTGCCAGCAGCCTATCTACAGGGAATTCACCCCTCCACTTT. This translates into CASSLSTGNSPLHF.

DNA for the CDR3: TGTGCCAGCAGTAAACTGGGGGGGGACACTGAAGCTTTCTTT. It codes for CASSKLGGDTEAFF. The chain combines TRBV27 with TRBJ1-1, with D maybe TRBD1 (5 bases). CDR3 size: 14 residues. V was trimmed by 5 bases and J by 3 bases, leaving 13 bases between them. Germline values: CDR1 MNHEY, CDR2 SMNVEV (reference sequence).

This clone was observed once. The gene calls are TRBV19 and TRBJ1-5; D is ambiguous. The CDR3 has 13 residues. Germline loops: CDR1 LNHDA, CDR2 SQIVND (reference sequence). V gave up 9 bases and J gave up 4 bases, with 13 bases separating them. CDR3 coding DNA: TGTGCCAGCGCTGCATACTCAAATCAGCCCCAGCATTTT. It yields the protein CASAAYSNQPQHF.

The rearrangement links TRBV5-4 to TRBJ2-1; perhaps TRBD2 as D (5 bases). Germline V gene data show CDR1 as SGHNT and CDR2 as YYREEE (reference sequence). V lost 0 bases and J lost 9, with 16 bases in between. The CDR3 is made up of 15 amino acids. The CDR3 coding sequence is TGTGCCAGCAGCTTGGCCGGGGTAGCGTCTGTTGAGCAGTTCTTC. It is translated as CASSLAGVASVEQFF.

The chain is built from TRBV10-1 and TRBJ2-5, with 8 bases lining up with TRBD1. In germline, CDR1 is WNHNN, CDR2 SYGVQD (reference sequence). Trimming cost V 4 bases and J 6 bases; bases outside gene matches: 10. The CDR3 is made up of 15 amino acids. The CDR3 DNA is TGCGCCAGCAGTGGCGACGGGACAGGCGACAAGACCCAGTACTTC. This sequence encodes CASSGDGTGDKTQYF.

This rearrangement joins TRBV2 to TRBJ1-1; D ambiguous. The germline V and J ends were trimmed by 6 bases and 5 bases, with 10 bases remaining between them. The germline V gene has CDR1 SNHLY and CDR2 FYNNEI. The CDR3 is 12 residues long. The CDR3 region is CASRSGQTEAFF. In DNA, the CDR3 is TGTGCCAGCAGAAGTGGGCAAACTGAAGCTTTCTTT.

V usage is TRBV4-1 and J usage is TRBJ2-7, with D unresolved. Germline-derived CDR1 and CDR2 are MGHRA and YSYEKL. The CDR3 is 13 residues long. Trimming removed 2 bases from V and 2 bases from J, with 7 bases in between. The CDR3 here is CASSQLYTYEQYF. As DNA, the CDR3 is TGCGCCAGCAGCCAACTATATACCTACGAGCAGTACTTC.

The rearrangement joins TRBV4-1 to TRBJ1-2; a possible D gene is TRBD1 (6 bases). V was shortened by 1 base and J by 8 bases, with 23 bases between the two germline ends. The CDR3 is 17 amino acids. Germline V gives CDR1 MGHRA, CDR2 YSYEKL. Here the CDR3 reads CASSQVVGKGGFWGYTF. The CDR3 nucleotides are TGCGCCAGCAGCCAAGTCGTTGGTAAAGGGGGTTTTTGGGGCTACACCTTC.

The V gene is TRBV9, the J gene TRBJ1-1, with D perhaps matching TRBD1 (5 bases). This CDR3 has 14 amino acids. The germline CDR1 and CDR2 sequences are SGDLS and YYNGEE. V lost 0 bases and J lost 6, with 12 bases in between. The CDR3: CASSVVGGFAEAFF. The DNA of the CDR3 is TGTGCCAGCAGCGTAGTCGGGGGTTTCGCTGAAGCTTTCTTT.

The gene calls are TRBV5-4 and TRBJ2-3, with TRBD2 identical over 8 bases. Germline CDR1 and CDR2: SGHNT and YYREEE (reference sequence). The CDR3 loop spans 18 amino acids. The ends lost 3 bases at V and 1 base at J; junction bases unmatched: 13. The CDR3 sequence is CASSWGGQLAEGTDTQYF. The CDR3 DNA follows: TGTGCCAGCAGCTGGGGGGGGCAACTAGCGGAAGGCACAGATACGCAGTATTTT.

V and J are TRBV19 and TRBJ2-7, with D perhaps matching TRBD1 (6 bases). The CDR3 is made up of 14 amino acids. V lost 8 bases and J lost 6, with 20 bases in between. Germline V gene sequence: CDR1 LNHDA, CDR2 SQIVND (reference sequence). The DNA of the CDR3 is TGTGCCAGTTCGCCGGGACAAAAGAATTCCGAGCAGTACTTC. Amino acids: CASSPGQKNSEQYF.

The chain carries TRBV18 and TRBJ1-4; D is uncertain. In germline, CDR1 is KGHSH, CDR2 LQKENI. The V end was cut by 0 bases, the J end by 8 bases, with 13 bases between. The CDR3 consists of 15 residues. The CDR3 reads CASSPPSPRGEKLFF. CDR3 DNA sequence: TGTGCCAGCTCACCACCTAGCCCCAGAGGGGAAAAACTGTTTTTT. The full variable domain, in which reference TRBV18 and TRBJ1-4 provide the parts outside the CDR3, is NAGVMQNPRHLVRRRGQEARLRCSPMKGHSHVYWYRQLPEEGLKFMVYLQKENIIDESGMPKERFSAEFPKEGPSILRIQQVVRGDSAAYFCASSPPSPRGEKLFFGSGTQLSVL.

The V call is TRBV29-1, the J call TRBJ1-4; 8 nucleotides match TRBD1. This CDR3 is built from 14 residues. Looked up from germline, CDR1 is SQVTM and CDR2 is ANQGSEA. V trimming: 2 bases; J trimming: 4 bases; junction bases outside the gene matches: 3. CDR3: CSVELTGGNEKLFF. CDR3 bases: TGCAGCGTTGAACTTACAGGGGGTAATGAAAAACTGTTTTTT.

The chain has TRBV19 and TRBJ2-3, with TRBD1 as a possible D gene (5 bases). Trimming took 0 bases from V and 1 from J, leaving 11 bases between them. The CDR3 has 16 amino acids. CDR1 is LNHDA and CDR2 is SQIVND in the germline V gene (reference sequence). In nucleotides, the CDR3 is TGTGCCAGTAGTATAGATCTCTGGGGCGGCACAGATACGCAGTATTTT. It is translated as CASSIDLWGGTDTQYF.

The rearrangement links TRBV7-2 to TRBJ1-5, with 10 bases lining up with TRBD1. V was pared by 5 bases and J by 3 bases, with 4 bases of the junction left unmatched. The V gene's germline CDR1 is SGHTA and CDR2 FQGNSA. The CDR3 has 15 residues. The CDR3 sequence: CASSKTGGHNQPQHF. In DNA, the CDR3 is TGTGCCAGCAGCAAGACAGGGGGCCACAATCAGCCCCAGCATTTT.

The chain links TRBV18 to TRBJ1-1, with 8 nucleotides matching TRBD1. In germline, CDR1 is KGHSH, CDR2 LQKENI. This CDR3 is built from 17 residues. V trimming: 5 bases; J trimming: 1 base; junction bases outside the gene matches: 12. CDR3 protein: CASSSGQAQRGNTEAFF. Here the CDR3 DNA reads TGTGCCAGCTCATCGGGACAGGCCCAGCGAGGGAACACTGAAGCTTTCTTT.

The rearrangement uses TRBV28 and TRBJ2-3; possible D gene TRBD2, 5 bases. V was clipped by 4 bases and J by 0 bases, with 14 bases between them. Germline CDR1 and CDR2: MDHEN and SYDVKM. The CDR3 covers 16 residues. The CDR3 DNA sequence: TGTGCCAGCAGTTCTCTCAAGCGGCCGAGCACAGATACGCAGTATTTT. Translation gives CASSSLKRPSTDTQYF.

V is TRBV6-5 and J is TRBJ1-4; TRBD1 matches at 8 bases. The CDR3 runs to 14 residues. Germline CDR1 and CDR2: MNHEY and SVGAGI. With V trimmed by 6 bases and J by 8 bases, 8 bases remained unmatched. The CDR3: CASSWDRLGEKLFF. Written as DNA, the CDR3 is TGTGCCAGCAGCTGGGACAGGCTGGGGGAAAAACTGTTTTTT.

The rearrangement uses TRBV10-2 and TRBJ2-5; 8 nucleotides agree with TRBD2. The trim removed 2 bases at V and 2 bases at J, leaving 7 bases unmatched. The CDR3 has 16 amino acids. Germline CDR1 is WSHSY and CDR2 is SAAADI. DNA of the CDR3: TGCGCCAGCAGTGAGCCGGGACTAGAGTCTCAAGAGACCCAGTACTTC. It is translated as CASSEPGLESQETQYF.

The chain employs TRBV5-1 and TRBJ1-2; 9 bases are a match to TRBD1. Germline V lookup: CDR1 SGHRS, CDR2 YFSETQ. Losses at the gene ends were 0 bases for V and 6 bases for J; bases not matched to a gene: 3. CDR3 length equals 14 residues. The CDR3 DNA sequence: TGCGCCAGCAGCTTGGAAGGGACAGGGCATGGCTACACCTTC. Translation gives CASSLEGTGHGYTF.

V is TRBV18 and J is TRBJ2-3; D call uncertain. V lost 3 bases and J 2 bases, leaving 9 bases between the germline ends. The CDR3 contains 14 residues. Germline values: CDR1 KGHSH, CDR2 LQKENI. CDR3 sequence: CASSPPENTDTQYF. CDR3 DNA: TGTGCCAGCTCACCCCCGGAGAACACAGATACGCAGTATTTT.

The chain combines TRBV6-5 with TRBJ1-2; TRBD1 is a possible D gene (5 bases). CDR1 and CDR2 from the germline V gene are MNHEY and SVGAGI. Between the trimmed V and J ends, which lost 2 bases and 2 bases, there was a span of 12 bases. The CDR3 is made up of 15 amino acids. This CDR3 reads CASSYGGAGNYGYTF. The CDR3 bases are TGTGCCAGCAGTTACGGTGGGGCAGGGAACTATGGCTACACCTTC.

The chain employs TRBV7-9 and TRBJ2-3; no firm D call. The CDR3 extends over 14 amino acids. V lost 4 bases and J lost 4, with 12 bases in between. Germline-derived CDR1 and CDR2 are SEHNR and FQNEAQ (reference sequence). The CDR3 protein is CASSSSFRPDTQYF. The CDR3 DNA follows: TGTGCCAGCAGCTCCTCTTTTCGTCCAGATACGCAGTATTTT.

The chain employs TRBV21-1 and TRBJ2-1; the table calls TRBD2, which could not be checked here. TRBV21-1 is classified as a pseudogene. The CDR3 is made up of 19 amino acids. CDR3 in amino acids: CASSKMRRTSGGVYNEQFF. CDR3 coding DNA: TGTGCCAGCAGCAAAATGAGGAGAACTAGCGGGGGTGTATACAATGAGCAGTTCTTC.

V gene TRBV19 combines with J gene TRBJ2-5; perhaps TRBD1 as D (7 bases). Trimming pared 4 bases from V and 5 bases from J, leaving 20 bases between. The CDR3 runs to 16 residues. CDR1 LNHDA and CDR2 SQIVND come from the germline V gene (reference sequence). The CDR3 protein is CASSSFRTGREETQYF. DNA of the CDR3: TGTGCCAGTAGTAGTTTTAGGACAGGCCGGGAGGAGACCCAGTACTTC. Drawing the rest from reference TRBV19 and TRBJ2-5, the complete variable domain is DGGITQSPKYLFRKEGQNVTLSCEQNLNHDAMYWYRQDPGQGLRLIYYSQIVNDFQKGDIAEGYSVSREKKESFPLTVTSAQKNPTAFYLCASSSFRTGREETQYFGPGTRLLVL.

This rearrangement joins TRBV5-1 to TRBJ2-7, with 8 positions matching TRBD1. The CDR3 has 16 amino acids. The junction had 5 bases not matched to a gene; V was cut back by 0 bases and J by 0 bases. Per germline, CDR1 SGHRS and CDR2 YFSETQ. CDR3 DNA: TGCGCCAGCAGCTTGGGACAGGGGCTTTTCTCCTACGAGCAGTACTTC. This gives the protein CASSLGQGLFSYEQYF.

The V gene is TRBV6-2 or TRBV6-3, the J gene TRBJ1-3; D remains unclear. Germline CDR1 and CDR2: MNHEY and SVGEGT. The CDR3 is 17 residues long. Trimming cost V 5 bases and J 0 bases, with 17 bases left between them. The CDR3 DNA reads as TGTGCCAGCAGTCACTTACAGAAATCCAGCTCTGGAAACACCATATATTTT. Protein sequence: CASSHLQKSSSGNTIYF.

This clone has just one count. The rearrangement uses TRBV6-5 and TRBJ1-2; 9 bases agree with TRBD1. The CDR3 contains 16 residues. J was trimmed by 6 bases and V by 4 bases; bases with no gene match: 12. Looked up from germline, CDR1 is MNHEY and CDR2 is SVGAGI. The DNA for the CDR3 is TGTGCCAGCAGTTTACGGAGGACAGGGGAAGCGGATGGCTACACCTTC. Amino acids: CASSLRRTGEADGYTF.

The chain uses TRBV6-5 and TRBJ1-2, with 9 bases fitting TRBD1. This CDR3 is built from 13 residues. Germline CDR1 reads MNHEY; CDR2 reads SVGAGI. Trimming cost V 6 bases and J 6 bases; bases outside gene matches: 5. In DNA, the CDR3 is TGTGCCAGCAGAAGGGACAGGGATAATGGCTACACCTTC. Translated, it gives CASRRDRDNGYTF.